The 17 T cell receptor beta chains in this list originate from one sample, sequenced in a study of response to subunit inactivated influenza vaccine listed by TCRdb under 2018. Receptor amplification or capture employed RT-PCR. For sequencing, an Illumina HiSeq 2500 was employed. TCRdb trimmed the raw reads at Q25, called clones with MiXCR and kept productive beta chains. Entries that share a CDR3 protein sequence are merged under the most common genes and DNA. The table for this sample lists around 490,000 distinct CDR3 sequences; roughly 8.2% of them were counted only once. The ten largest account for 10% to 15% of the sample. Material: PBMCs from blood, obtained less than 30 months after vaccination. The receptors come from a man aged 50-75 years who received an inactivated influenza vaccine. Donor details come from another sample of the same person, matched by shared clones.

This clonotype appeared a few times. The chain combines TRBV20-1 with TRBJ1-1; TRBD1 aligns across 7 bases. Germline trimming cut 2 bases from V and 7 bases from J; bases unmatched to any gene: 4. The CDR3 is 12 residues long. Germline V gives CDR1 DFQATT, CDR2 SNEGSKA (reference sequence). CDR3 nucleotides: TGCAGTGCTAGACATTCAGGGGGTGAAGCTTTCTTT. As protein: CSARHSGGEAFF.

The chain uses TRBV20-1 and TRBJ2-7, with D tentatively TRBD1 or TRBD2 (5 bases each). The CDR3 is 12 residues long. Germline V gives CDR1 DFQATT, CDR2 SNEGSKA (reference sequence). In DNA form, the CDR3 reads TGCCAGGTAAAGGGACCGTCCGACGAGCAGTACTTC. This codes for CQVKGPSDEQYF.

The rearrangement joins TRBV7-2 to TRBJ2-3; TRBD1 agrees at 7 bases. Germline lookup yields CDR1 SGHTA and CDR2 FQGNSA. The CDR3 length is 15 residues. J lost 3 bases, V lost 4 bases, and 7 bases had no gene match. The CDR3 spells CASSSTGVTTDTQYF. CDR3 DNA: TGTGCCAGCAGCTCTACAGGGGTAACAACAGATACGCAGTATTTT. The whole variable domain, filled in from reference TRBV7-2 and TRBJ2-3, reads GAGVSQSPSNKVTEKGKDVELRCDPISGHTALYWYRQSLGQGLEFLIYFQGNSAPDKSGLPSDRFSAERTGGSVSTLTIQRTQQEDSAVYLCASSSTGVTTDTQYFGPGTRLTVL.

V usage is TRBV5-1 and J usage is TRBJ1-3, with D hard to call. Germline CDR1 and CDR2: SGHRS and YFSETQ. The V end lost 1 base, the J end lost 2 bases, and 10 bases lay between the germline ends. The CDR3 loop spans 15 amino acids. This CDR3 is CASSLLGQTGNTIYF. In DNA, the CDR3 is TGCGCCAGCAGCTTGTTAGGGCAAACTGGAAACACCATATATTTT.

This clonotype was found a few times. The rearrangement links TRBV4-3 to TRBJ2-1, with a possible D match to TRBD2 (6 bases). Trimming took 3 bases from V and 0 from J, leaving 9 bases between them. Germline V gene sequence: CDR1 LGHNA, CDR2 YSLEER. This CDR3 comprises 15 residues. CDR3 residues: CASSHLASSYNEQFF. The CDR3 region has the DNA TGCGCCAGCAGCCACCTAGCGAGCTCCTACAATGAGCAGTTCTTC.

This clonotype was seen many times. The chain employs TRBV12-3 or TRBV12-4 and TRBJ2-2, with 7 positions matching TRBD1. V shed 7 bases and J 5 bases; nucleotides not matched to a gene: 4. This CDR3 has 13 residues. Written as DNA, the CDR3 is TGTGCCAGCAAATTGGACAGGACCGGGGAGCTGTTTTTT. This sequence encodes CASKLDRTGELFF.

The chain joins TRBV12-3 or TRBV12-4 to TRBJ1-5, with 10 bases matching TRBD1. The V segment lost 6 bases and the J segment 9 bases; nucleotides outside the gene matches: 8. The CDR3 covers 14 residues. The CDR3, as DNA: TGTGCCAGCAGCAGAGACAGGGGGCGAATGCCCCAGCATTTT. This codes for CASSRDRGRMPQHF.

The sample holds many counts of this clonotype. V and J are TRBV5-6 and TRBJ2-1, with 7 bases matching TRBD2. The V segment lost 4 bases and the J segment 3 bases; nucleotides outside the gene matches: 7. The CDR3 is 15 amino acids. In germline, CDR1 is SGHDT, CDR2 YYEEEE. The CDR3, as DNA: TGTGCCAGCAGCCTGCGAGCGGGACTCTACAATGAGCAGTTCTTC. Protein sequence: CASSLRAGLYNEQFF.

This clonotype was recorded at least ten times. The V gene is TRBV6-5, the J gene TRBJ2-3; 11 nucleotides agree with TRBD2. With 0 bases clipped from V and 4 bases from J, the junction kept 3 bases outside the gene matches. The CDR3 has 16 residues. The germline gives CDR1 MNHEY, CDR2 SVGAGI. The CDR3 loop is CASSYSLAGGPDTQYF. In nucleotides, the CDR3 is TGTGCCAGCAGTTACTCGCTAGCGGGAGGCCCAGATACGCAGTATTTT.

The chain links TRBV11-2 to TRBJ2-5, with TRBD2 matching over 10 bases. Germline CDR1 SGHAT, CDR2 FQNNGV. V trimming: 4 bases; J trimming: 3 bases; junction bases outside the gene matches: 2. This CDR3 is built from 14 residues. The CDR3 spells CASSYGLAEETQYF. CDR3 in DNA: TGTGCCAGCAGCTATGGACTAGCGGAAGAGACCCAGTACTTC.

This clonotype was observed a few times. This chain connects TRBV20-1 to TRBJ2-5, with TRBD1 as a possible D gene (5 bases). The CDR3 spans 12 residues. V lost 6 bases, J lost 0 bases, and 8 bases lay in between. The germline gives CDR1 DFQATT, CDR2 SNEGSKA (reference sequence). The CDR3 region has the DNA TGCAGTGCGAACAGGAACCAAGAGACCCAGTACTTC. Its translation: CSANRNQETQYF.

This clonotype was seen only a few times. The chain carries TRBV7-2 and TRBJ2-5; D may be TRBD1 (5 bases). Germline lookup yields CDR1 SGHTA and CDR2 FQGNSA. This CDR3 has 14 residues. The V end lost 1 base, the J end lost 4 bases, and 10 bases lay between the germline ends. For the CDR3, the DNA is TGTGCCAGCAGCTTAGTCTCAGGGCCAGAGACCCAGTACTTC. It translates to CASSLVSGPETQYF.

This chain's CDR3 is CASSLATGKPYEQYF. The CDR3 bases are TGCGCCAGCAGCTTAGCGACAGGGAAACCCTACGAGCAGTACTTC. The chain carries TRBV5-1 and TRBJ2-7, with 7 bases aligning to TRBD1. After removal of 2 bases from V and 2 bases from J, the junction contained 7 bases not matched to a gene. Germline values: CDR1 SGHRS, CDR2 YFSETQ. This CDR3 is built from 15 residues.

This clonotype was seen only a few times. The rearrangement links TRBV7-9 to TRBJ1-6; D is possibly TRBD1 (6 bases). V lost 10 bases and J lost 7, with 14 bases in between. CDR3 length: 13 amino acids. The germline gives CDR1 SEHNR, CDR2 FQNEAQ (reference sequence). CDR3 amino acids: CAIPGQNNSPLHF. The CDR3 DNA reads as TGTGCCATTCCAGGACAGAACAATTCACCCCTCCACTTT.

This chain connects TRBV4-2 to TRBJ2-4; D possibly corresponds to TRBD2 (6 bases). Per germline, CDR1 LGHNA and CDR2 YNFKEQ. This CDR3 is 13 amino acids long. V was shortened by 5 bases and J by 7 bases, with 12 bases between the two germline ends. The CDR3 bases are TGTGCCAGCAGCGGTCTAGCGTCGAACATTCAGTACTTC. Its translation: CASSGLASNIQYF.

The rearrangement uses TRBV5-1 and TRBJ2-3, with 15 bases identical to TRBD2. V was clipped by 3 bases and J by 4 bases; unmatched bases: 6. Per germline, CDR1 SGHRS and CDR2 YFSETQ. This CDR3 has 17 residues. CDR3 DNA sequence: TGCGCCAGCAGCTCCCAGGGGACTAGCGGGGGGCCAGATACGCAGTATTTT. This sequence encodes CASSSQGTSGGPDTQYF.

This clonotype was seen only a few times. The chain joins TRBV5-5 to TRBJ2-2; TRBD1 agrees at 11 bases. Losses at the gene ends were 2 bases for V and 0 bases for J; bases not matched to a gene: 3. The CDR3 covers 17 residues. Germline V gene data show CDR1 as SGHKS and CDR2 as YYEKEE (reference sequence). CDR3 loop: CASSFGTGGTNTGELFF. As DNA, the CDR3 is TGTGCCAGCAGCTTTGGGACAGGGGGTACGAACACCGGGGAGCTGTTTTTT.